These T cell receptor beta chains were read from a single sample in a study of shared clonotypes between healthy human individuals. This table comes from immunoSEQ multiplex PCR, and its TCRdb copy is limited to in-frame clones, with some not included. This table holds about 2 million clones, over 85% found once. Sequencing input: naive CD8+ T cells sorted from blood. The origin of the receptors is a man aged 18 to 29 in good health. Both conserved end residues are part of each CDR3. The D gene is left open where the match is weak. For some rows the clone size is stated as once, few or many, or as a class when expanded; others skip it.

>.|.|TRBV5-4|TRBJ2-1
TGTGCCAGCAGCTTTAACAGGGCGGGTGAGCAGTTCTTC
CASSFNRAGEQFF
>TRBD1|.|TRBV27|TRBJ2-7
TGTGCCAGCACCACCTCCGGGACAGGGATGAACGAGCAGTACTTC
CASTTSGTGMNEQYF
>.|once|TRBV7-9|TRBJ1-1
TGTGCCAGCAGGTACTCAGGGGACACTGAAGCTTTCTTT
CASRYSGDTEAFF
>.|.|TRBV5-6|TRBJ1-1
TGTGCCAGCAGCTCTACAGGGTTTACTGAAGCTTTCTTT
CASSSTGFTEAFF
>TRBD2|.|TRBV7-7|TRBJ2-3
TGTGCTAGCAGCCCTTTCCTTACTAGCGAGACAGATACGCAGTATTTT
CASSPFLTSETDTQYF
>.|.|TRBV27|TRBJ2-7
TGTGCCAGCAGTTTTCGGGGCTACGAGCAGTACTTC
CASSFRGYEQYF
>TRBD2|once|TRBV4-3|TRBJ2-1
TGCGCCAGCAGCCAAGATCAGGCGGGAGTGATCCACAATGAGCAGTTCTTC
CASSQDQAGVIHNEQFF
>TRBD1|.|TRBV6-5|TRBJ2-1
TGTGCCAGCAGTTACTTGGGACAGGTCGACAATGAGCAGTTCTTC
CASSYLGQVDNEQFF
>.|.|TRBV27|TRBJ1-6
TGTGCCAGCAGTTTAAAAACAGGGTTTATACCCCTCCACTTT
CASSLKTGFIPLHF
>.|.|TRBV30|TRBJ2-7
TGTGCCTGGATTGAGCCTTTCTCCTACGAGCAGTACTTC
CAWIEPFSYEQYF
>.|.|TRBV9|TRBJ2-2
TGTGCCAGCAGCGACAACCGACAGGCTTCGGACACCGGGGAGCTGTTTTTT
CASSDNRQASDTGELFF
>TRBD2|.|TRBV5-6|TRBJ2-5
TGTGCCAGCAGCTTGGGGCTAGCGGTACGGGAGACCCAGTACTTC
CASSLGLAVRETQYF
>.|.|TRBV29-1|TRBJ2-2
TGCAGCGTTGAAGGTCCGCTGAACACCGGGGAGCTGTTTTTT
CSVEGPLNTGELFF
>.|once|TRBV11-2|TRBJ2-5
TGTGCCAGCAGCCGTATGGTCGGACAAGAGACCCAGTACTTC
CASSRMVGQETQYF
>.|.|TRBV7-9|TRBJ1-3
TGTGCCAGCAGCTCAACAACAGGGTACGGAAACACCATATATTTT
CASSSTTGYGNTIYF
>.|.|TRBV11-2|TRBJ2-5
TGTGCCAGCAGCTTAGATATTGTCATCGGGGTAGAGCAGTACTTC
CASSLDIVIGVEQYF
>.|.|TRBV4-2|TRBJ1-3
TGTGCCAGCAGCCAAGATCCGGGTTCTGGAAACACCATATATTTT
CASSQDPGSGNTIYF
>.|.|TRBV1|TRBJ2-5
TGCACCAGCAGGCCATTTGACAGGGAGTATCAAGAGACCCAGTACTTC
CTSRPFDREYQETQYF
>.|.|TRBV10-1|TRBJ2-5
TGCGCCAGCAGTGAGGGACTGCGGCAAGAGACCCAGTACTTC
CASSEGLRQETQYF
>.|.|TRBV4-3|TRBJ1-4
TGCGCCAGCAGCCAAGTAAACAGCGGGGTAAATGAAAAACTGTTTTTT
CASSQVNSGVNEKLFF
>TRBD2|.|TRBV5-1|TRBJ2-1
TGCGCCAGCAGCTCCGGACTAGCGGGGGGTTACAATGAGCAGTTCTTC
CASSSGLAGGYNEQFF
>TRBD1|.|TRBV2|TRBJ1-1
TGTGCCAGCAGTGAGGACCCGGGACAGGCCTTTGCTTTCTTT
CASSEDPGQAFAFF
>.|.|TRBV7-9|TRBJ1-2
TGTGCCAGCAGCTTAGATTTGCAGAATGGCTACACCTTC
CASSLDLQNGYTF
>TRBD2|.|TRBV5-6|TRBJ2-3
TGTGCCAGCAGCGGCAGCGGGGGCCAGGGGGATACGCAGTATTTT
CASSGSGGQGDTQYF
>.|.|TRBV29-1|TRBJ2-7
TGCAGCGTTGAATGGGGGGGCGCACGGCAGTACTTC
CSVEWGGARQYF
>.|.|TRBV30|TRBJ1-3
TGTGCCTGGAGTGTAGGGCGTAGCTCTGGAAACACCATATATTTT
CAWSVGRSSGNTIYF
>.|.|TRBV6-4|TRBJ2-5
TGTGCCAGCAGTGACGGGGTTTCAGAGACCCAGTACTTC
CASSDGVSETQYF
>.|.|TRBV7-9|TRBJ2-2
TGTGCCAGCAGCCTTACAGGTTCGAACACCGGGGAGCTGTTTTTT
CASSLTGSNTGELFF
>.|once|TRBV4-1|TRBJ2-1
TGCGCCAGCAGCCAAGAATCTGCCGACGGCGTCTACTCCTACAATGAGCAGTTCTTC
CASSQESADGVYSYNEQFF
>.|.|TRBV7-9|TRBJ1-3
TGTGCCAGCCACCCCCCCGGAGGGGACACCATATATTTT
CASHPPGGDTIYF
>TRBD2|.|TRBV28|TRBJ2-2
TGTGCCAGCAGTCCGTCTAGCGGGGCGAACACCGGGGAGCTGTTTTTT
CASSPSSGANTGELFF
>.|.|TRBV4-1|TRBJ1-2
TGCGCCAGCAGCCAAATACCGGACAGTAACTATGGCTACACCTTC
CASSQIPDSNYGYTF
>TRBD1|once|TRBV10-3|TRBJ2-2
TGTGCCATCAGTGCACCAGGGGGCCCGTACACCGGGGAGCTGTTTTTT
CAISAPGGPYTGELFF
>.|.|TRBV2|TRBJ2-3
TGTGCCAGCAGTGGGGAAATCGGGGTTAGCACAGATACGCAGTATTTT
CASSGEIGVSTDTQYF
>TRBD2|.|TRBV7-9|TRBJ2-3
TGTGCCAGCAGCCGGACTAGCGAAATCACAGATACGCAGTATTTT
CASSRTSEITDTQYF